The rows below give T cell receptor beta chains drawn from one sample of a study of OX40 agonist ivuxolimab in advanced cancers. Assay: immunoSEQ multiplex PCR; the TCRdb copy retains only in-frame clones and omits some. The sample carries about 31,000 clones, more than 75% recorded once. Sample: CD4+ or CD8+ T cells sorted from blood, taken in a trial of the OX40 agonist ivuxolimab. The receptors were sampled from an adult with an advanced solid tumor such as melanoma, head and neck, liver or kidney cancer. Both conserved end residues are part of each CDR3. D genes are given only for firm matches. Not every row has a clone size; where given, it reads once, few, many or a size class.

d_gene: -
len: 14
abundance: once
j_gene: TRBJ2-7
v_gene: TRBV4-1
CDR3nt: TGCGCCAGCAGCTCGGACAGTCTCTCCTACGAGCAGTACTTC
CDR3aa: CASSSDSLSYEQYF

d_gene: -
len: 11
abundance: -
j_gene: TRBJ2-7
v_gene: TRBV10-2
CDR3nt: TGCGCCAGCAGTGCGGCTTACGAGCAGTACTTC
CDR3aa: CASSAAYEQYF

d_gene: -
len: 15
abundance: -
j_gene: TRBJ2-4
v_gene: TRBV10-2
CDR3nt: TGCGCCAGCAGTGAGGACTCCTCATTAGGAAACATTCAGTACTTC
CDR3aa: CASSEDSSLGNIQYF

d_gene: -
len: 16
abundance: -
j_gene: TRBJ1-5
v_gene: TRBV19
CDR3nt: TGTGCCAGTAGAAGCCTCGTAACATCGGGCAATCAGCCCCAGCATTTT
CDR3aa: CASRSLVTSGNQPQHF

d_gene: -
len: 15
abundance: -
j_gene: TRBJ2-5
v_gene: TRBV2
CDR3nt: TGTGCCAGCGAAGCCGCACTAGCCCTCCAAGAGACCCAGTACTTC
CDR3aa: CASEAALALQETQYF

d_gene: TRBD1
len: 16
abundance: -
j_gene: TRBJ2-2
v_gene: TRBV9
CDR3nt: TGTGCCAGCAGCGTAGTCGGGACAGGGACCGGCGGGGAGCTGTTTTTT
CDR3aa: CASSVVGTGTGGELFF

d_gene: TRBD1
len: 16
abundance: -
j_gene: TRBJ2-5
v_gene: TRBV2
CDR3nt: TGTGCCAGCAGTGAAGTTCAGGGGGAGTCTAAGGAGACCCAGTACTTC
CDR3aa: CASSEVQGESKETQYF

d_gene: -
len: 13
abundance: -
j_gene: TRBJ2-1
v_gene: TRBV9
CDR3nt: TGTGCCAGCAGCGCCAGGGGAGATAATGAGCAGTTCTTC
CDR3aa: CASSARGDNEQFF

d_gene: TRBD2
len: 18
abundance: -
j_gene: TRBJ2-1
v_gene: TRBV7-6
CDR3nt: TGTGCCAGCAGCTTAGAGGAGGGCGGGGGGAGCTCCTACAATGAGCAGTTCTTC
CDR3aa: CASSLEEGGGSSYNEQFF

d_gene: TRBD1
len: 14
abundance: -
j_gene: TRBJ2-7
v_gene: TRBV19
CDR3nt: TGTGCCAGTAGTCAAGACAGGGTCCTCTCCGAGCAGTACTTC
CDR3aa: CASSQDRVLSEQYF

d_gene: -
len: 15
abundance: medium-sized
j_gene: TRBJ2-7
v_gene: TRBV2
CDR3nt: TGTGCCAGCAGTGAATTGACAGCCAGTACCTACGAGCAGTACTTC
CDR3aa: CASSELTASTYEQYF

d_gene: TRBD1
len: 15
abundance: -
j_gene: TRBJ1-5
v_gene: TRBV28
CDR3nt: TGTGCCAGCAGCACACAGGGGGGAAGCAATCAGCCCCAGCATTTT
CDR3aa: CASSTQGGSNQPQHF